This TCR beta chain was documented in a study of blood T cell repertoires in COVID-19. In the study overall: Acute and convalescent COVID-19 samples came from the United States, Italy and Spain.

V lost 0 bases and J 5 bases, leaving 12 bases between the germline ends. The germline V gene has CDR1 SGHNT and CDR2 YYREEE (reference sequence). This CDR3 region has 15 residues. The authors' processing: Amplification with reference gene primers provided the estimates of nucleated cell counts. This table comes from immunoSEQ multiplex PCR, and its TCRdb copy is limited to in-frame clones, with some not included. V, J and clone size derive from that table, while D and trimming were established from the DNA sequence. This sample has about 200,000 clones, with around 81% found just once. Sample: peripheral blood. The TCR was taken from a man between 60 and 75 years old with COVID-19, enrolled during active disease. This rearrangement joins TRBV5-4 to TRBJ2-1, with D possibly matching TRBD2 (6 bases). CDR3 DNA: TGTGCCAGCAGCTTGGGGAGGGGCCGCCACAATGAGCAGTTCTTC. Translation: CASSLGRGRHNEQFF.